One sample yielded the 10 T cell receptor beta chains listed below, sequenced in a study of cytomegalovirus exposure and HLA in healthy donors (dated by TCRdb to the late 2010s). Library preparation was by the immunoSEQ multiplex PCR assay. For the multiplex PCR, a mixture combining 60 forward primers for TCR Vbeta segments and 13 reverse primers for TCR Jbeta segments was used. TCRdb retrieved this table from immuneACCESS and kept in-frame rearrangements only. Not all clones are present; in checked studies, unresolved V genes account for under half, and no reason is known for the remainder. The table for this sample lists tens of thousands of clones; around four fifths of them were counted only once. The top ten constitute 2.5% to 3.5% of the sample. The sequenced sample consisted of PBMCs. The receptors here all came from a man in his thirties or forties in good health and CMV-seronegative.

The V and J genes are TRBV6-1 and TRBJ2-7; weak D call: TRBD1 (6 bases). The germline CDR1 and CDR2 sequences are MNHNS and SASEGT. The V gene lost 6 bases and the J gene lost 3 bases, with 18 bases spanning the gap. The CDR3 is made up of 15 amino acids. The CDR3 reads CASRTTTGPIYEQYF. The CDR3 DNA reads TGTGCCAGCAGAACGACTACAGGGCCGATCTACGAGCAGTACTTC.

The CDR3 DNA reads TGTGCCAGCATGGACAGGACCCATTACGAGCAGTACTTC. Translating gives CASMDRTHYEQYF. The chain is built from TRBV7-6 and TRBJ2-7; 7 bases fit TRBD1. V was clipped by 7 bases and J by 4 bases; unmatched bases: 7. Germline assignment: CDR1 SGHVS and CDR2 FNYEAQ. CDR3 length: 13 residues.

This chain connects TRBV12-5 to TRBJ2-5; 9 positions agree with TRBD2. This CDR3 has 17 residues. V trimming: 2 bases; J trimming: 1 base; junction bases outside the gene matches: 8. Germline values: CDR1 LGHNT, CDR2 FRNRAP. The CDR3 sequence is CASGLSGNSGGQETQYF. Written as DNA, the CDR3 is TGTGCTAGTGGTTTGTCTGGAAATAGCGGGGGCCAAGAGACCCAGTACTTC.

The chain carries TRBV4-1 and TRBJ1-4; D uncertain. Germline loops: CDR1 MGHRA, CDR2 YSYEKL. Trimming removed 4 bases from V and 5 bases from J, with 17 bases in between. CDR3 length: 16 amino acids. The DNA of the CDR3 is TGCGCCAGCAGCCTAAGCTCCGCGGCAGTCAATGAAAAACTGTTTTTT. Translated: CASSLSSAAVNEKLFF.

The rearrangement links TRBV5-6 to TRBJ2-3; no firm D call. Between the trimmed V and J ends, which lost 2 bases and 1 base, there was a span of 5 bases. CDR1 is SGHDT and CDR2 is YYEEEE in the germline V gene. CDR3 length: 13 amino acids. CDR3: CASSFLGTDTQYF. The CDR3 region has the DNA TGTGCCAGCAGCTTCCTCGGCACAGATACGCAGTATTTT.

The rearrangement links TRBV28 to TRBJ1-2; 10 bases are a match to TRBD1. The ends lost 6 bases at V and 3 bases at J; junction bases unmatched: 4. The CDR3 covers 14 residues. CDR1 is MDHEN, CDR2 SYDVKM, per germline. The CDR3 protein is CASRPTGGDYGYTF. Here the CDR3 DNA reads TGTGCCAGCAGGCCGACAGGGGGCGACTATGGCTACACCTTC.

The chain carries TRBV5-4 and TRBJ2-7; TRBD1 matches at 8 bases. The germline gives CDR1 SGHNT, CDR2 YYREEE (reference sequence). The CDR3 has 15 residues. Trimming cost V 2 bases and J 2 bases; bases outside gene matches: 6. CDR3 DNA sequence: TGTGCCAGCAGCTTCGAGCGGACAGGGACCTACGAGCAGTACTTC. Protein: CASSFERTGTYEQYF.

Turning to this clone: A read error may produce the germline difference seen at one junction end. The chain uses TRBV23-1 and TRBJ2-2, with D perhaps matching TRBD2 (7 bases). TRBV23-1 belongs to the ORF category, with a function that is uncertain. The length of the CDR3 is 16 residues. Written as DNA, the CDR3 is TGCGCCAGCAGTCAATCTGCGGGGGCAGAACACCGGGGAGCTGTTTTT. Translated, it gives CASSQSAGAEHRGAVF.

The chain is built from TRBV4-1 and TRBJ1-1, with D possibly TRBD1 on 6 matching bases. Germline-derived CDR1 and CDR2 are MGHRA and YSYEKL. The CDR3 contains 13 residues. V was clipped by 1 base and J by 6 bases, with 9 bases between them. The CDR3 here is CASSQVEGAEAFF. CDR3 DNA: TGCGCCAGCAGCCAAGTCGAGGGGGCTGAAGCTTTCTTT.

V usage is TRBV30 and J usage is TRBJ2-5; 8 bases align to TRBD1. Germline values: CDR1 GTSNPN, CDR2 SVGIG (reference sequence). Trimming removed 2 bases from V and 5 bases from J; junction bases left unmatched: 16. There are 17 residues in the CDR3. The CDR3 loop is CAWSLAGGQHVWETQYF. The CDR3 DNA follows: TGTGCCTGGAGTTTGGCAGGGGGCCAGCATGTGTGGGAGACCCAGTACTTC.